This TCR beta chain was captured in a study of CXCR3-negative and CXCR3-positive naive CD8 T cells. Study context: Approximately 140 million TRB reads were obtained in total, which works out to about 1.5 +/- 0.3 million per library. Study-wide results and caveats: Memory cells diverged, while naive CXCR3-positive and CXCR3-negative cells had similar TRBV-TRBJ usage. CXCR3-positive naive cells had TRB CDR3s that were more hydrophobic than CXCR3-negative naive cells had.

Researchers prepared the TRB cDNA libraries using 5' RACE with UMI labels. Reanalyzing the 5' RACE reads, TCRdb keeps one entry per CDR3 protein, without DNA. This sample contains approximately 66,000 distinct CDR3 sequences. The CDR3 is made up of 16 amino acids. Per the germline V gene, CDR1 is SGHRS and CDR2 is YFSETQ. Naive CD8+ T cells had a CD45RO-CCR7+CD27+CD95- phenotype. With regard to this clonotype: Its specificity is unknown.

The receptor's source is a human donor in good health. Some clones in this sample may be carry-over from other donors' samples. The sample taken for sequencing was naive CXCR3- CD8+ T cells from blood. The subset denotes: CD45RO-CCR7+CD27+CD95- naive CD8+ T cells lacking CXCR3 (TNR3-). This rearrangement joins TRBV5-1 to TRBJ2-2; TCRdb selects TRBD2, and the lack of DNA leaves this call unchecked. The CDR3 sequence is CASSLEGSTYTGELFF.